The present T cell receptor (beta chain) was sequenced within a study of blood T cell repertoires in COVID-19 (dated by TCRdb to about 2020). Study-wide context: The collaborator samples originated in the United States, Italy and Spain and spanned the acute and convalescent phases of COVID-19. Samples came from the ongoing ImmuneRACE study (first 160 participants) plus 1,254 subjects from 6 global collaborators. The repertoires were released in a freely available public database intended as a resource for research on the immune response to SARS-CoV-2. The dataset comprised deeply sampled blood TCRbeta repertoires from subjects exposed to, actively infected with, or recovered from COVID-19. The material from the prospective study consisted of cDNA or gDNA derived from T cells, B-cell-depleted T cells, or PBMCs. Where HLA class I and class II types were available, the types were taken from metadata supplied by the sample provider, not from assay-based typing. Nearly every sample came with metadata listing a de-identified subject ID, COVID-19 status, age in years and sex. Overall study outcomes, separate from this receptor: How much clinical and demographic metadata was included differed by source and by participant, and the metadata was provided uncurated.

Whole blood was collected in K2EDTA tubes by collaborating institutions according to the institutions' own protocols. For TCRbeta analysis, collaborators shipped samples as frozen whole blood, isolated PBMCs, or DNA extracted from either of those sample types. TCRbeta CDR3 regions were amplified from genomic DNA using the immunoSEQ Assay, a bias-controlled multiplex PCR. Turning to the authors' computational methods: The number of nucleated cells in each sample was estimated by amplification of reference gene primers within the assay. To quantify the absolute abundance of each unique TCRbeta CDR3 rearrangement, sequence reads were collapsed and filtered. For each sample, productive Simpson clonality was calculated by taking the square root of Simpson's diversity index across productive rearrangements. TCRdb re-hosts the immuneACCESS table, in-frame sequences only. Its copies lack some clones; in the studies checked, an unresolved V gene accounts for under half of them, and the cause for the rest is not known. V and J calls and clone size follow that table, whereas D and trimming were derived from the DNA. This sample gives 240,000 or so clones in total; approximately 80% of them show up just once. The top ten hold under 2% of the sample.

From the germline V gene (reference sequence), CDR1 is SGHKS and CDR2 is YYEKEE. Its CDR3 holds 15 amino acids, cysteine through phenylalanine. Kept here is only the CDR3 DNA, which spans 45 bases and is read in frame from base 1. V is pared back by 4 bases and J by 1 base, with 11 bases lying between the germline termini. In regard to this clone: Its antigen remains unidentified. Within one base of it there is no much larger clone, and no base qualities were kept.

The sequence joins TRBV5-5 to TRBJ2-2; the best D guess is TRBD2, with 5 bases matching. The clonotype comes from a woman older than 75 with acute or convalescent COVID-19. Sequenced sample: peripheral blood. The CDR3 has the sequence CASSGWTVNTGELFF. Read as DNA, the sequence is TGTGCCAGCAGCGGGTGGACTGTGAACACCGGGGAGCTGTTTTTT.